The clone carrying this T cell receptor beta chain was recorded many times. Its antigen is unidentified. The cDNA was synthesized by 5'RACE incorporating 10-nucleotide random UMIs. TCRdb called the 5' RACE reads again in MiXCR, with one record for every CDR3 protein. The profile covers fewer than 85,000 distinct CDR3 sequences, with around 3.9% appearing a single time and 1% to 1.5% taken by the ten largest. These data belong to a study of neurological immune-mediated disorders. The CDR3 covers 17 residues. The germline V gene has CDR1 MNHEY and CDR2 SMNVEV (reference sequence). The trim removed 2 bases at V and 0 bases at J, leaving 2 bases unmatched. Findings and caveats of the study: Patients with HTLV-1-associated myelopathy had the highest level of TCR clonal expansion, whereas patients with multiple sclerosis had the lowest level, falling beneath the level found in healthy controls.

The genes are TRBV27 and TRBJ2-5; 14 bases are a match to TRBD2. Sequencing used PBMCs. The receptor comes from a man under 40 with multiple sclerosis. The CDR3 DNA reads TGTGCCAGCAGTTTACGGACTAGCGGGGGGTACCAAGAGACCCAGTACTTC. It specifies CASSLRTSGGYQETQYF.